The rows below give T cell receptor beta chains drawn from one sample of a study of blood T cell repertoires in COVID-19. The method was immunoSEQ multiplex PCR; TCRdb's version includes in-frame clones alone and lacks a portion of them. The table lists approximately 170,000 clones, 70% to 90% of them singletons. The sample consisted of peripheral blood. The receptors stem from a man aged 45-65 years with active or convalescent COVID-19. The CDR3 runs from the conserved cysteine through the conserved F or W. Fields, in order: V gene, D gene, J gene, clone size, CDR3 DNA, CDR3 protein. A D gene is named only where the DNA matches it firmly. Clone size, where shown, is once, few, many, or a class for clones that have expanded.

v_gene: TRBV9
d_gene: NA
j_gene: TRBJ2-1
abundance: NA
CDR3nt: TGTGCCAGCAGCGTATACGGGAGTCGGTACAATGAGCAGTTCTTC
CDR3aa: CASSVYGSRYNEQFF

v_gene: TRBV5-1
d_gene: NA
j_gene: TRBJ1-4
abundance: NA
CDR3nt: TGCGCCAGCAGCTTGTCACAGTTTAATGAAAAACTGTTTTTT
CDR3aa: CASSLSQFNEKLFF

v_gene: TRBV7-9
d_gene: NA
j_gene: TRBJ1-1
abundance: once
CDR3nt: TGTGCCAGCAGCTCGGCGACAGTAAACACTGAAGCTTTCTTT
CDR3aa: CASSSATVNTEAFF

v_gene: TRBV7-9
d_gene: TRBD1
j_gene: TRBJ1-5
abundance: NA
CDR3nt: TGTGCCAGCAGCTTAGCGGGACAGGGCTATCAGCCCCAGCATTTT
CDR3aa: CASSLAGQGYQPQHF

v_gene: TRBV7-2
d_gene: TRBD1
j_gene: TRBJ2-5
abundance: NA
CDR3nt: TGTGCCAGCAGCCAACTACAGGGGTCCCAAGAGACCCAGTACTTC
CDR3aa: CASSQLQGSQETQYF

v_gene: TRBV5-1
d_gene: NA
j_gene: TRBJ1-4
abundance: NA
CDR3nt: TGCGCCAGCAGCTTGGCTGGACAGCCCAATGAAAAACTGTTTTTT
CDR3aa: CASSLAGQPNEKLFF

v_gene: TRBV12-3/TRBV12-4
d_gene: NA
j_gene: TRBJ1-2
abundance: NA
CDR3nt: TGTGCCAGCAGTTTGCAAACAGGGGGCTACACCTTC
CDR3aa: CASSLQTGGYTF

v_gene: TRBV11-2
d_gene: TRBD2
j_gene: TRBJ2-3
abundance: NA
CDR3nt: TGTGCCAGCAGCCTCGGGGGGTTGGATACGCAGTATTTT
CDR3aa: CASSLGGLDTQYF

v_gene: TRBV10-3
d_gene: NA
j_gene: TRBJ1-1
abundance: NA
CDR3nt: TGTGCCATCAGTGAGGTCCCAGGAATGAACACTGAAGCTTTCTTT
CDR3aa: CAISEVPGMNTEAFF

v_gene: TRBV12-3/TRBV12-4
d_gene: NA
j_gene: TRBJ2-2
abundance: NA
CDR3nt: TGTGCCAGCAGACCCGGGGACGGGGAGCTGTTTTTT
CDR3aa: CASRPGDGELFF